This entry lists 5 T cell receptor beta chains sequenced from one sample in a study of cytomegalovirus exposure and HLA in healthy donors. Method: immunoSEQ multiplex PCR; TCRdb's copy keeps in-frame clones and lacks some. The sample lists under 400,000 clones; 70% to 90% were seen once. Sequencing was carried out using PBMCs. The source of these receptors is a woman aged 18-29 years in good health and CMV-seronegative.

V is TRBV28 and J is TRBJ2-7; 7 bases match TRBD2. Trimming cost V 4 bases and J 2 bases; bases outside gene matches: 11. Germline assignment: CDR1 MDHEN and CDR2 SYDVKM. CDR3 length equals 16 residues. CDR3 residues: CASSSLSGGVAYEQYF. CDR3 DNA: TGTGCCAGCAGTTCCCTCTCGGGGGGAGTCGCCTACGAGCAGTACTTC.

The chain is built from TRBV27 and TRBJ2-7; D may be TRBD1 (6 bases). The V end was cut by 5 bases, the J end by 1 base, with 9 bases between. Germline-derived CDR1 and CDR2 are MNHEY and SMNVEV (reference sequence). The CDR3 is 13 amino acids. CDR3 bases: TGTGCCAGCAGTACCGACAGGTCCTACGAGCAGTACTTC. This encodes CASSTDRSYEQYF.

The rearrangement uses TRBV6-5 and TRBJ1-6; D perhaps matches TRBD1 (5 bases). The germline V gene has CDR1 MNHEY and CDR2 SVGAGI. V lost 7 bases and J 9 bases, leaving 16 bases between the germline ends. The CDR3 covers 14 residues. The chain's CDR3 is CASKWGEGISPLHF. The DNA of the CDR3 is TGTGCCAGCAAATGGGGGGAAGGGATTTCACCCCTCCACTTT.

The chain is built from TRBV7-8 and TRBJ2-1; 9 nucleotides line up with TRBD1. Trimming cost V 5 bases and J 10 bases; bases outside gene matches: 9. CDR3 size: 14 residues. Germline loops: CDR1 SGHVS, CDR2 FQNEAQ. CDR3 protein: CASSRGTGFIEQFF. The CDR3 region has the DNA TGTGCCAGCAGCCGCGGGACAGGGTTCATCGAGCAGTTCTTC.

Only a few counts were recorded for this clone. The chain combines TRBV28 with TRBJ2-7; 9 bases align to TRBD1. Germline V gives CDR1 MDHEN, CDR2 SYDVKM. Unmatched junction bases numbered 11, after V lost 4 bases and J lost 7 bases. This CDR3 is built from 15 residues. The DNA of the CDR3 is TGTGCCAGCAGTTCGCACGGGACAGGGAGCTGGGAGCAGTACTTC. It is translated as CASSSHGTGSWEQYF.